A single sample gave rise to the 2 T cell receptor beta chains below, sequenced in a study of blood T cell repertoires in COVID-19. Some clones are missing from TCRdb's copy, which holds only in-frame ones; the method was immunoSEQ multiplex PCR. The sample lists tens of thousands of clones; about 80% were seen once. Sequenced sample: peripheral blood. The origin of the receptors is a woman between 65 and 79 years old with acute or convalescent COVID-19.

The V gene is TRBV24-1, the J gene TRBJ2-1; TRBD1 agrees at 8 bases. In germline, CDR1 is KGHDR, CDR2 SFDVKD. V trimming: 3 bases; J trimming: 3 bases; junction bases outside the gene matches: 9. This CDR3 is 17 amino acids long. The CDR3 nucleotides read TGTGCCACCAGTGATCCAGGGGGCCCGGAAGGCTACAATGAGCAGTTCTTC. Protein: CATSDPGGPEGYNEQFF.

The chain couples TRBV7-6 to TRBJ1-4; TRBD1 matches 7 bases. Germline V gene data show CDR1 as SGHVS and CDR2 as FNYEAQ. The CDR3 covers 15 residues. V shed 5 bases, J shed 4 bases, and the junction held 7 bases outside the gene matches. CDR3 region: CASSPTGNHNEKLFF. In nucleotides, the CDR3 is TGTGCCAGCAGCCCGACAGGGAATCATAATGAAAAACTGTTTTTT.